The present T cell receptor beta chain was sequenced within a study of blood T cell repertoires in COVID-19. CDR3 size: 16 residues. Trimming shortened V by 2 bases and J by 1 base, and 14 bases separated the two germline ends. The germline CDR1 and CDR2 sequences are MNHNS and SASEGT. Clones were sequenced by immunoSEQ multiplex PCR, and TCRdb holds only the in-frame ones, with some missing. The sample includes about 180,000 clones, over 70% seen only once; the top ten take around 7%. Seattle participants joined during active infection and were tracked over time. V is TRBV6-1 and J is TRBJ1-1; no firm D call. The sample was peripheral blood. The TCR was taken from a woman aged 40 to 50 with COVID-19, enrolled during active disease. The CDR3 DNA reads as TGTGCCAGCAGTGAAATGAGGTGGAGTTGGAACACTGAAGCTTTCTTT. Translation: CASSEMRWSWNTEAFF.